This TCR beta chain was sequenced in a study of CD8 T cells in ankylosing spondylitis. This CDR3 contains 12 residues. J lost 7 bases, V lost 7 bases, and 4 bases had no gene match. Germline values: CDR1 DFQATT, CDR2 SNEGSKA (reference sequence). This clonotype was counted ten times or more. TCRdb redid the calling of the 5' RACE reads with MiXCR, one entry per CDR3 protein. The repertoire includes about 130,000 distinct CDR3 sequences, around 7% of them detected once, and 12% sits in the top ten. This clonotype originated in a male donor with ankylosing spondylitis or in good health (not recorded which). Material for sequencing was blood, either unsorted or a sorted T cell fraction (not recorded which). The chain links TRBV20-1 to TRBJ1-6, with TRBD1 identical over 7 bases. This CDR3 reads CSVGTANSPLHF. The CDR3 coding sequence is TGCAGTGTCGGGACAGCCAATTCACCCCTCCACTTT.